This T cell receptor (beta chain) was recovered during a study of OX40 agonist ivuxolimab in advanced cancers. Libraries were prepared by immunoSEQ multiplex PCR; TCRdb keeps only in-frame clonotypes and omits some of them. The table has 25,000 to 35,000 clones, about 88% seen once; the top ten hold roughly a fifth. The ends were cut back, 5 bases at V and 6 bases at J, with 11 bases in the middle. This CDR3 region has 13 residues. Germline V gives CDR1 MNHEY, CDR2 SMNVEV (reference sequence). The rearrangement joins TRBV27 to TRBJ1-5; D is uncertain. The sample in question was CD4+ or CD8+ T cells sorted from blood, obtained in a trial of the OX40 agonist ivuxolimab. This receptor was taken from an adult with an advanced solid tumor such as melanoma, head and neck, liver or kidney cancer. As DNA, the CDR3 is TGTGCCAGCAGTGACGCGGGATTTCAGCCCCAGCATTTT. Encoded protein: CASSDAGFQPQHF.